Below, 21 T cell receptor beta chains from the same sample are listed, as sequenced in a study of blood T cells in healthy people across ages. The use of a sample-barcoded 5' primer and a J-beta primer mix characterized a second PCR of 7 to 11 cycles. Each CDR3 protein gets one entry after TCRdb re-called the 5' RACE reads with MiXCR. In the table there are 1.5 million to 2 million distinct CDR3 sequences, about 28% of which are singletons. Sequencing input: blood. The receptors were sampled from a woman in her thirties in good health.

V is TRBV9 and J is TRBJ2-1, with D perhaps matching TRBD2 (5 bases). This CDR3 is built from 15 residues. V lost 5 bases and J 8 bases, leaving 20 bases between the germline ends. Looked up from germline, CDR1 is SGDLS and CDR2 is YYNGEE. The CDR3 loop reads CASRTGGHERDEQFF. CDR3 nucleotide sequence: TGTGCCAGCAGGACCGGCGGGCACGAGCGAGATGAGCAGTTCTTC.

This clonotype was observed a few times. The chain is built from TRBV9 and TRBJ2-1; 8 nucleotides align to TRBD2. CDR3 length: 18 amino acids. Per the germline V gene, CDR1 is SGDLS and CDR2 is YYNGEE. Trimming took 4 bases from V and 2 from J; bases not matched to a gene: 14. The CDR3 region is CASSPSSRAGATYNEQFF. The CDR3 DNA sequence: TGTGCCAGCAGCCCGTCGTCGAGAGCGGGAGCAACCTACAATGAGCAGTTCTTC.

This clonotype was found a few times. V is TRBV29-1 and J is TRBJ2-7; the D is unclear. V was trimmed by 4 bases and J by 5 bases, leaving 12 bases between them. Germline V gene sequence: CDR1 SQVTM, CDR2 ANQGSEA. The CDR3 has 12 amino acids. This CDR3 is CSVGWDENEQYF. The CDR3 region has the DNA TGCAGCGTTGGCTGGGATGAAAACGAGCAGTACTTC.

Details on this clonotype: At one end, the junction sequence differs from germline, possibly due to a read error. The chain employs TRBV5-1 and TRBJ2-2; no definite D call. The germline V gene encodes CDR1 SGHRS and CDR2 YFSETQ. This CDR3 contains 12 residues. This CDR3 is CASSPKTGELFF. The CDR3 DNA reads as TGCGCCAGCAGCCCGAAGACCGGGGAGCTGTTTTTT.

This clonotype has just one count. The chain couples TRBV27 to TRBJ2-7; D unclear. The CDR3 sequence is 13 residues long. Germline assignment: CDR1 MNHEY and CDR2 SMNVEV (reference sequence). Between the trimmed V and J ends, which lost 5 bases and 3 bases, there was a span of 11 bases. Here the CDR3 DNA reads TGTGCCAGCAGTGACCGGGTCCTCTACGAGCAGTACTTC. It specifies CASSDRVLYEQYF.

The genes are TRBV7-2 and TRBJ1-1; tentatively, D is TRBD1 (6 bases). Germline V gene lookup returns CDR1 SGHTA and CDR2 FQGNSA. The V end was cut by 2 bases, the J end by 12 bases, with 10 bases between. This CDR3 spans 11 amino acids. CDR3 DNA: TGTGCCAGCAGCTTAACAGGGAAAACTTTCTTT. Protein sequence: CASSLTGKTFF.

The sample holds many counts of this clonotype. This chain uses TRBV9 with TRBJ2-5; no clear D gene. The CDR3 runs 15 residues. Germline V CDR1 and CDR2: SGDLS, YYNGEE. V was clipped by 0 bases and J by 2 bases, with 11 bases between them. The CDR3, as DNA: TGTGCCAGCAGCGTAGGAAAGGGCCAACAAGAGACCCAGTACTTC. It yields the protein CASSVGKGQQETQYF.

The table lists this clonotype with a few counts. The chain carries TRBV6-6 and TRBJ1-2; D is unresolved. From germline, CDR1 is MNHNY and CDR2 SVGAGI (reference sequence). Trimming removed 6 bases from V and 1 base from J, with 6 bases in between. CDR3 length: 12 amino acids. CDR3 protein: CASRPVNYGYTF. In nucleotides, the CDR3 is TGTGCCAGCAGGCCAGTTAACTATGGCTACACCTTC.

This clonotype was seen only a few times. V usage is TRBV28 and J usage is TRBJ2-5; D call uncertain. Germline V gene data show CDR1 as MDHEN and CDR2 as SYDVKM. The CDR3 is made up of 14 amino acids. Trimming stripped 1 base from V and 7 bases from J, with 13 bases between. CDR3 sequence reads: CASSLYGTVGTQYF. The CDR3 bases are TGTGCCAGCAGTTTATATGGCACCGTAGGGACCCAGTACTTC.

This clonotype was recorded many times. This chain uses TRBV29-1 with TRBJ2-3, with TRBD1 as a possible D gene (5 bases). Looked up from germline, CDR1 is SQVTM and CDR2 is ANQGSEA. This CDR3 is built from 13 residues. V was cut by 2 bases and J by 6 bases, with 12 bases left in between. CDR3 nucleotide sequence: TGCAGCGTTGAAAGGGGCCCCGGGGATACGCAGTATTTT. This encodes CSVERGPGDTQYF.

This clonotype was seen many times. The gene calls are TRBV20-1 and TRBJ2-1; D is unresolved. This CDR3 spans 11 amino acids. The V gene's germline CDR1 is DFQATT and CDR2 SNEGSKA (reference sequence). Trimming left V 3 bases short and J 7 bases short, with 7 bases between. The CDR3 protein is CSASRRNEQFF. The DNA of the CDR3 is TGCAGTGCTAGCCGCCGGAATGAGCAGTTCTTC.

The V and J genes are TRBV7-8 and TRBJ2-7; D might be TRBD2 (7 bases). This CDR3 is built from 19 residues. V shed 5 bases and J shed 3 bases, with 29 bases lying between them. Looked up from germline, CDR1 is SGHVS and CDR2 is FQNEAQ. CDR3 nucleotide sequence: TGTGCCAGCAGCGCCGCGAGGGACCCCAGGGGTAGCGGGCGCTACGAGCAGTACTTC. Translated: CASSAARDPRGSGRYEQYF.

The V call is TRBV4-1, the J call TRBJ1-2; tentative D call: TRBD1 (5 bases). The V gene lost 3 bases and the J gene lost 8 bases, with 13 bases spanning the gap. CDR1 is MGHRA and CDR2 is YSYEKL in the germline V gene. The CDR3 contains 13 residues. This CDR3 is CASSQSSWGGYTF. CDR3 nucleotides: TGCGCCAGCAGCCAGAGTAGTTGGGGCGGCTACACCTTC.

To note about this clonotype: Since a much larger clone is just one base distant, this may be a read error. This is likely a read error, given that the CDR3 carries no conserved phenylalanine or tryptophan at its end. The chain carries TRBV6-6 and TRBJ2-5, with D possibly being TRBD1 or TRBD2 (5 bases each). The CDR3 length is 13 residues. The V gene lost 9 bases and the J gene lost 0 bases, with 11 bases spanning the gap. Germline assignment: CDR1 MNHNY and CDR2 SVGAGI (reference sequence). The CDR3 sequence: CASLRGDQETQYL. CDR3 sequence (DNA): TGTGCCAGTCTGAGAGGGGACCAAGAGACCCAGTACTTA.

This chain links TRBV4-1 with TRBJ2-6, with 8 bases fitting TRBD1. Germline V gene lookup returns CDR1 MGHRA and CDR2 YSYEKL. The CDR3 totals 18 residues. Trimming at V came to 1 base and at J to 0 bases, leaving 5 bases not matched to a gene. The CDR3 reads CASSQGRDRHSGANVLTF. The DNA for the CDR3 is TGCGCCAGCAGCCAAGGCCGGGACAGGCACTCTGGGGCCAACGTCCTGACTTTC.

This clonotype was detected a few times. V and J are TRBV29-1 and TRBJ2-3; tentatively, D is TRBD1 (5 bases). V gave up 4 bases and J gave up 4 bases, with 12 bases separating them. This CDR3 has 13 residues. Germline loops: CDR1 SQVTM, CDR2 ANQGSEA. The CDR3, as DNA: TGCAGCGTTGCGCAGGGATGGGCAGATACGCAGTATTTT. It translates to CSVAQGWADTQYF.

This clonotype occurred a few times. This chain uses TRBV10-1 with TRBJ2-3, with D tentatively TRBD2 (5 bases). V lost 2 bases to trimming and J lost 0 bases, with 9 bases between them. The CDR3 contains 15 residues. CDR1 and CDR2 (germline): WNHNN, SYGVQD (reference sequence). Here the CDR3 reads CASSELRTSTDTQYF. CDR3 DNA sequence: TGCGCCAGCAGTGAGCTCCGGACTAGCACAGATACGCAGTATTTT.

The rearrangement uses TRBV20-1 and TRBJ2-1; tentatively, D is TRBD2 (6 bases). The V end was cut by 6 bases, the J end by 7 bases, with 16 bases between. Germline CDR1 DFQATT, CDR2 SNEGSKA (reference sequence). The CDR3 loop spans 13 amino acids. CDR3 DNA sequence: TGCAGTGCCGCCCGGGGGAGGTGGAATGAGCAGTTCTTC. It translates to CSAARGRWNEQFF.

V usage is TRBV5-1 and J usage is TRBJ2-7, with a tentative D call TRBD2 (6 bases). V was shortened by 4 bases and J by 3 bases, with 14 bases between the two germline ends. Germline V CDR1 and CDR2: SGHRS, YFSETQ. The CDR3 is 14 residues long. The CDR3 DNA follows: TGCGCCAGCAGCGCGGGACCAAGAGACTACGAGCAGTACTTC. Translated: CASSAGPRDYEQYF.

The genes are TRBV5-1 and TRBJ2-2, with D possibly matching TRBD2 (6 bases). CDR1 is SGHRS and CDR2 is YFSETQ in the germline V gene. The CDR3 totals 15 residues. V lost 3 bases, J lost 4 bases, and 13 bases lay in between. Written as DNA, the CDR3 is TGCGCCAGCAGCTCCGGACGGGGGATCACCGGGGAGCTGTTTTTT. It codes for CASSSGRGITGELFF.

This clonotype showed up just a few times. This chain joins TRBV21-1 and TRBJ2-3; the table's D gene call, TRBD1, was not cross checked with the DNA. TRBV21-1 is a documented pseudogene. The CDR3 length is 15 residues. The CDR3 sequence is CASSPGQGLGDTQYF. The CDR3, as DNA: TGTGCCAGCAGCCCGGGACAGGGGTTAGGAGATACGCAGTATTTT.